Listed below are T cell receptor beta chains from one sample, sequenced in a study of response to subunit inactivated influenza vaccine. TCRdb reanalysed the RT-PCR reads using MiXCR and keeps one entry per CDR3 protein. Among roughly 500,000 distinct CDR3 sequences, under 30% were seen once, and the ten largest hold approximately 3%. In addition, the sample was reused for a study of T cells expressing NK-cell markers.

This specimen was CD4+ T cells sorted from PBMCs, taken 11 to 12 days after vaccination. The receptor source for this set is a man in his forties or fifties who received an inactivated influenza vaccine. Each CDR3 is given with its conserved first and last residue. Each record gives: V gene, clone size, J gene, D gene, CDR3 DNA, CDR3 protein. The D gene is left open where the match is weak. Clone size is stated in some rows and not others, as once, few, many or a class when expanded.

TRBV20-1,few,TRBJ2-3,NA,TGCAGTGCTTCCGGGACCTTCACAGATACGCAGTATTTT,CSASGTFTDTQYF
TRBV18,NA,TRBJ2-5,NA,TGTGCCAGCTCACCAGGACCGTTAGTGGAGACCCAGTACTTC,CASSPGPLVETQYF
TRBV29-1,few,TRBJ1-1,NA,TGCAGCGTTGTCGGGAGGGGTGGGGGGAACACTGAAGCTTTCTTT,CSVVGRGGGNTEAFF
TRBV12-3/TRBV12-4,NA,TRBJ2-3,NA,TGTGCCAGCAGTGAGATACTAGTTTGGGAGGGCACAGATACGCAGTATTTT,CASSEILVWEGTDTQYF
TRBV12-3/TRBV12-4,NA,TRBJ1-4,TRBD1,TGTGCCAGCAGCGACAGGGGGCAGGGACTGTTTTTT,CASSDRGQGLFF
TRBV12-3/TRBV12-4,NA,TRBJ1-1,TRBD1,TGTGCCAGCAGTTTAAGGACAGGGGGCCGGACTGAAGCTTTCTTT,CASSLRTGGRTEAFF
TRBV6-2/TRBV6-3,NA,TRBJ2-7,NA,TGTGCCAGCAGTTACTCGACCACCTACGAGCAGTACTTC,CASSYSTTYEQYF
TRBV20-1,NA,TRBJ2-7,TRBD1,TGCAGTGCTAGAGATAGGACAGGGCGGACCTACGAGCAGTACTTC,CSARDRTGRTYEQYF
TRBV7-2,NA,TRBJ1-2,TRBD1,TGTGCCAGCAGCTTAAGTCTTGGGACAGGGACCTATGGCTACACCTTC,CASSLSLGTGTYGYTF
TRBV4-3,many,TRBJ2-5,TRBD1,TGCGCCAGCAGCACAGACAGGGGGCTGAGGGAGACCCAGTACTTC,CASSTDRGLRETQYF
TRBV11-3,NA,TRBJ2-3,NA,TGTGCCAGCAGCTTAACTCCAAAAGGAGATACGCAGTATTTT,CASSLTPKGDTQYF
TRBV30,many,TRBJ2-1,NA,TGTGCCGCTTCCCGGGGGTACAATGAGCAGTTCTTC,CAASRGYNEQFF
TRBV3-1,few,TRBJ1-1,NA,TGTGCCAGCAGATGGGGGGGGAACACTGAAGCTTTCTTT,CASRWGGNTEAFF
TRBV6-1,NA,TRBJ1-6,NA,TGTGCCAGCAGTATGACAGTCTATAATTCACCCCTCCACTTT,CASSMTVYNSPLHF
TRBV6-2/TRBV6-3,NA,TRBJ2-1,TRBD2,TGTGCCAGCGGTTTGGATAGCGGGGGCCACAATGAGCAGTTCTTC,CASGLDSGGHNEQFF
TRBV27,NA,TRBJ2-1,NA,TGTGCCAGCAGTCCCCTAGGGCGGGTGTCGTACTACAATGAGCAGTTCTTC,CASSPLGRVSYYNEQFF
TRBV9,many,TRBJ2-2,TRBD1,TGTGCCAGCAGCGTCACCGGGACAGGGGGAAACACCGGGGAGCTGTTTTTT,CASSVTGTGGNTGELFF
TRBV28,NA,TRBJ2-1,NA,TGTGCCAGCAGCCCGACTAGGTCCGGGCAGTTCTTC,CASSPTRSGQFF
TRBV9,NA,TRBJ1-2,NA,TGTGCCAGCAGCGTAGGGGTCCTCGGGGGCTACACCTTC,CASSVGVLGGYTF
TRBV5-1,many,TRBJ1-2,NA,TGCGCCAGCAGCCCCCGCAGCAACTATGGCTACACCTTC,CASSPRSNYGYTF
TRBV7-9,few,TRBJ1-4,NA,TGTGCCAGCAGCATACGTGGCACTGAAAAACTGTTTTTT,CASSIRGTEKLFF
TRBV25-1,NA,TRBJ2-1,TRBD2,TGTGCCAGCAGTGAACCGGGACTAGTTTCTTACAATGAGCAGTTCTTC,CASSEPGLVSYNEQFF
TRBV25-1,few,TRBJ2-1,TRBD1,TGTGCCAGCAGCCATTCCGGGACAGGGGACAATGAGCAGTTCTTC,CASSHSGTGDNEQFF
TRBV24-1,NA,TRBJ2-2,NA,TGTGCCACCAGTGATAGGGGTAGGAGCGCCGGGGAGCTGTTTTTT,CATSDRGRSAGELFF
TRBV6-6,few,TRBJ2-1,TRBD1,TGTGCCACCAAAGAGACAGGGGGCAATGAGCAGTTCTTC,CATKETGGNEQFF
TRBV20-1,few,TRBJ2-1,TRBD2,TGCAGTGCTAGGCGGCTAGCGGTAAACAATGAGCAGTTCTTC,CSARRLAVNNEQFF
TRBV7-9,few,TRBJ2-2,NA,TGTGCCAGCAGCTTATCGGGGTCGAGGACCGGGGAGCTGTTTTTT,CASSLSGSRTGELFF
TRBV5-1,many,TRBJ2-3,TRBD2,TGCGCCAGCAGCTTGGTTCGGGGGGGCACAGATACGCAGTATTTT,CASSLVRGGTDTQYF
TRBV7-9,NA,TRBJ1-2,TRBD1,TGTGCCAGCAGCTACTCCCGGGGGGGACAGGGACCCCATGGCTACACCTTC,CASSYSRGGQGPHGYTF
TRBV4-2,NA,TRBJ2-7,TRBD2,TGTGCCAGCAGCCAGGGGTCAAGCGGGACGTACGAGCAGTACTTC,CASSQGSSGTYEQYF
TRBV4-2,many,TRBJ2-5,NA,TGTGCCAGCAGCGAGAGGGGGACCCAGTACTTC,CASSERGTQYF
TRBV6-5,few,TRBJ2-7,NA,TGTGCCAGCAGTTACTCGGGGGACGGAACCTACGAGCAGTACTTC,CASSYSGDGTYEQYF
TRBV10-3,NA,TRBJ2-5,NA,TGTGCCATCGGCAACCCGGGACGGGAATATCAAGAGACCCAGTACTTC,CAIGNPGREYQETQYF
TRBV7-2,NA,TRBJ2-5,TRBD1,TGTGCCAGCAGCCGAGGGGGCTTAGAGACCCAGTACTTC,CASSRGGLETQYF
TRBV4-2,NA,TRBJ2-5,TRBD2,TGTGCCAGCAGCCCAGTGGGAACAGGACCCCCGGGGGGTACCCAGTACTTC,CASSPVGTGPPGGTQYF
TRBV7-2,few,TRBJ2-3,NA,TGTGCCAGCAGCCCGTTTGGCAGGGGAGTTGGCACAGATACGCAGTATTTT,CASSPFGRGVGTDTQYF
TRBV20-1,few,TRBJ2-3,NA,TGCAGTGCTAGTCACCCCACTCGCACAGATACGCAGTATTTT,CSASHPTRTDTQYF
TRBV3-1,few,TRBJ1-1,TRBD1,TGTGCCAGCAGCCCGACAGGGGGCCACACTGAAGCTTTCTTT,CASSPTGGHTEAFF
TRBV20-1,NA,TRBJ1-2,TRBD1,TGCAGTGCTAGAGATCACCTACAGGGGGCGAAGTATGGCTACACCTTC,CSARDHLQGAKYGYTF
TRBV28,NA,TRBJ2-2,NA,TGTGCCAGCAGTTTGAGTGTACCCGGGGAGCTGTTTTTT,CASSLSVPGELFF
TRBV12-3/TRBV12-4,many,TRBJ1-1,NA,TGTGCCAGCAGCTTAGTTGGGGGGAACACTGAAGCTTTCTTT,CASSLVGGNTEAFF
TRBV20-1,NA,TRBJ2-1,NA,TGCAGTGCCCCCTCCGGTGGGGGGGGGGCTGCAAATGAGCAGTTCTTC,CSAPSGGGGAANEQFF
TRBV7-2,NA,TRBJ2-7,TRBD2,TGTGCCAGCAGCTCGGCGGGACTAGCGGGACTCGAGCAGTACTTC,CASSSAGLAGLEQYF
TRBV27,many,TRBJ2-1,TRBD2,TGTGCCAGCAGTTTAGGCTCTAGCGGGAGGTACAATGAGCAGTTCTTC,CASSLGSSGRYNEQFF
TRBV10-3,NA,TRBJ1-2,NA,TGTGCCATCAGTGAGGCCGGGCCGAACTATGGCTACACCTTC,CAISEAGPNYGYTF